This T cell receptor (beta chain) was sequenced during a study of metastatic and nonmetastatic thyroid tumors. On the study more broadly: Patients with malignant and benign thyroid disease provided blood and tumor or nodule tissue, whose repertoires were compared.

The CDR3 has 15 residues. The V gene's germline CDR1 is LNHDA and CDR2 SQIVND (reference sequence). The V and J ends lost 3 bases and 7 bases respectively, with 16 bases between them. Whole-study findings and limits: Reports indicated that malignant thyroid tumors showed significantly higher TCR beta diversity than benign nodules did, in blood and tumor.

Patients were all untreated before their thyroid surgery. The table lists this clone with a few counts. The target antigen is unknown. Methods used by the authors: For papillary thyroid cancer, a distant-metastasis classifier was constructed from CDR3 differences observed across clinicopathological groups. TCRdb reprocessed the PCR reads via MiXCR. TCRdb's processing, not the authors' own work, is the source of the V and J calls. Of under 45,000 clones listed, more than 25% are singletons. V usage is TRBV19 and J usage is TRBJ2-1; possible D gene TRBD2, 8 bases. Specimen: blood. This TCR was sampled from a male donor with papillary thyroid cancer or a benign thyroid nodule (not recorded which). Some clones in this sample may be carry-over from other donors' samples. DNA of the CDR3: TGTGCCAGTAGTATGATGGTAGCGGGACAGAATGAGCAGTTCTTC. The encoded protein is CASSMMVAGQNEQFF.